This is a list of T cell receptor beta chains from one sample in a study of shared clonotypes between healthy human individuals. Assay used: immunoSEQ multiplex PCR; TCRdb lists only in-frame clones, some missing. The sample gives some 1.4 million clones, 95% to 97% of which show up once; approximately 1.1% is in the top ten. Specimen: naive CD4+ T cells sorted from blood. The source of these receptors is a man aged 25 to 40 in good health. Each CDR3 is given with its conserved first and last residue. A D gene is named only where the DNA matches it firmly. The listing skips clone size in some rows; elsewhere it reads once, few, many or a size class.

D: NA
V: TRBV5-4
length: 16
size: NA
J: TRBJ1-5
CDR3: CASSLMVTDSNQPQHF
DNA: TGTGCCAGCAGCTTGATGGTTACAGATAGCAATCAGCCCCAGCATTTT

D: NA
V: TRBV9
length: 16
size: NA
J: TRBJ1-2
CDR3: CASSAVLYRVNSGYTF
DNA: TGTGCCAGCAGCGCAGTTTTATACAGGGTGAACTCTGGCTACACCTTC

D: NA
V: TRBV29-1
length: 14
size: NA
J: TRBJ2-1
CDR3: CSVAGQGRGGEQFF
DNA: TGCAGCGTTGCGGGGCAGGGGCGAGGGGGTGAGCAGTTCTTC

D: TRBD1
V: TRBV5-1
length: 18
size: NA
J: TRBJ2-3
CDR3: CASSSTRGQGIRTDTQYF
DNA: TGCGCCAGCAGCTCGACCCGTGGACAGGGGATAAGGACAGATACGCAGTATTTT

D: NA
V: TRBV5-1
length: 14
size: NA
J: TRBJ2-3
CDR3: CASSLFLALDTQYF
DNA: TGCGCCAGCAGCTTGTTCCTAGCGTTAGATACGCAGTATTTT

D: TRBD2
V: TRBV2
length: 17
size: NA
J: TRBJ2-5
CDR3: CASSDLGAGAPQETQYF
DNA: TGTGCCAGCAGTGACTTAGGAGCGGGAGCACCGCAAGAGACCCAGTACTTC

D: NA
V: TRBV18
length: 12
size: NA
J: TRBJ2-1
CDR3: CASFFVGNEQFF
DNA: TGTGCCAGCTTTTTTGTAGGGAATGAGCAGTTCTTC

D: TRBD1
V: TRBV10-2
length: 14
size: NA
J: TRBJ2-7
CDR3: CASRDTGGTYEQYF
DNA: TGCGCCAGCAGGGACACAGGGGGAACCTACGAGCAGTACTTC

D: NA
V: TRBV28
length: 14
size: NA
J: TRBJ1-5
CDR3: CASTGVPINQPQHF
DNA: TGTGCCAGCACGGGGGTCCCCATCAATCAGCCCCAGCATTTT

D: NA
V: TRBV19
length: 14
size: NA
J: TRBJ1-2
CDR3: CASSPRASIRGYTF
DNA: TGTGCCAGTAGTCCCCGGGCCTCGATACGGGGCTACACCTTC

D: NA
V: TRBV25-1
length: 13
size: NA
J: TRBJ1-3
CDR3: CASSDLLGRTIYF
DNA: TGTGCCAGCAGTGACCTTTTGGGGCGCACCATATATTTT

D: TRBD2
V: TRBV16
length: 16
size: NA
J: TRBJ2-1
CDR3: CASSQSRLAGNNEQFF
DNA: TGTGCCAGCAGCCAATCGCGTCTAGCGGGGAACAATGAGCAGTTCTTC

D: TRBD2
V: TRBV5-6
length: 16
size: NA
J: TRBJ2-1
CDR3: CASRHLAGSSYNEQFF
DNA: TGTGCCAGCAGGCATCTAGCGGGGAGCTCCTACAATGAGCAGTTCTTC

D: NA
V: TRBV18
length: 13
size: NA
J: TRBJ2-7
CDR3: CASSPGPGGEQYF
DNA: TGTGCCAGCTCCCCTGGACCCGGCGGCGAGCAGTACTTC

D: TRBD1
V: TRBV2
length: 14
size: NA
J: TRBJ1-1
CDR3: CASSPRQGNTEAFF
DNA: TGTGCCAGCAGTCCCCGACAGGGGAACACTGAAGCTTTCTTT

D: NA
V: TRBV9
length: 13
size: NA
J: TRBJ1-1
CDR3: CASSVERDTEAFF
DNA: TGTGCCAGCAGCGTGGAGCGGGACACTGAAGCTTTCTTT

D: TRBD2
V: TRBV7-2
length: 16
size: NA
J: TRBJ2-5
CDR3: CASSPPLAGVGETQYF
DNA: TGTGCCAGCAGCCCGCCCCTAGCGGGAGTAGGGGAGACCCAGTACTTC

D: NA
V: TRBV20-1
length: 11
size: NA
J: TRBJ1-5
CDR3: CSARWGQPQHF
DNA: TGCAGTGCCCGCTGGGGGCAGCCCCAGCATTTT

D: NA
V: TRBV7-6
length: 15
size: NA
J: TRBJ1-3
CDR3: CASSRQLSSGNTIYF
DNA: TGTGCCAGCAGCCGACAGTTGAGCTCTGGAAACACCATATATTTT

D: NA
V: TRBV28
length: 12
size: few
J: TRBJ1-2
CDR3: CASSLSGYGYTF
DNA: TGTGCCAGCAGTTTATCTGGGTATGGCTACACCTTC

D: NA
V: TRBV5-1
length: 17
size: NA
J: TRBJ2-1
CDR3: CASSPHFPVSSYNEQFF
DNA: TGCGCCAGCAGCCCACATTTCCCGGTAAGCTCCTACAATGAGCAGTTCTTC

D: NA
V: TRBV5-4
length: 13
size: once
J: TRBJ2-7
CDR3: CASSLPGTYEQYF
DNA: TGTGCCAGCAGCCTCCCTGGTACCTACGAGCAGTACTTC

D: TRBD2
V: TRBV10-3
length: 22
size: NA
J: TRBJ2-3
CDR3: CAISGGQLKGEPGLAATDTQYF
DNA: TGTGCCATCAGTGGGGGACAGTTGAAGGGGGAGCCGGGACTAGCGGCAACAGATACGCAGTATTTT

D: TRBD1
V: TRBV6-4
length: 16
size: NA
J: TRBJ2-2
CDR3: CASSSLGQGHTGELFF
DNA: TGTGCCAGCAGCTCCTTGGGACAGGGACACACCGGGGAGCTGTTTTTT

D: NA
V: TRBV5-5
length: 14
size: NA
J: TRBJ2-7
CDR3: CASSVVDSFAEQYF
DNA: TGTGCCAGCAGCGTGGTCGACAGTTTCGCCGAGCAGTACTTC

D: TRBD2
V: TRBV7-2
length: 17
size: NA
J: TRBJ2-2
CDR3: CASSLGGGGEVARELFF
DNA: TGTGCCAGCAGCTTAGGCGGGGGGGGAGAGGTTGCCAGGGAGCTGTTTTTT

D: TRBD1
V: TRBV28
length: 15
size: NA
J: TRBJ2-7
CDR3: CASSLGTGERYEQYF
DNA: TGTGCCAGCAGCCTGGGGACAGGGGAACGCTACGAGCAGTACTTC

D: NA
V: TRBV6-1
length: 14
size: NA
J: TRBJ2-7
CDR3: CASQHFGSSYEQYF
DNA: TGTGCCAGCCAACACTTCGGGAGCTCCTACGAGCAGTACTTC